This paragraph reports one T cell receptor (beta chain). Antigen unknown. TCRdb's table, derived via immunoSEQ multiplex PCR, lists solely in-frame clones and lacks some. Altogether 250,000 or so clones are present, just under 90% being singletons, with the ten largest covering around 3%. This sample is drawn from a study of cytomegalovirus exposure and HLA in healthy donors. Background on the study: A subsequent analysis stated that the 120 validation repertoires were run on the same platform as the 600 to 750 first-cohort repertoires. Study results and limitations: Cytomegalovirus association was assigned to about 150 TCR beta chains. In vitro checks showed that three CMV-associated chains really do target CMV antigens.

Trimming took 2 bases from V and 7 from J, leaving 14 bases between them. Per the germline V gene, CDR1 is SNHLY and CDR2 is FYNNEI. There are 14 residues in the CDR3. The sequenced sample consisted of PBMCs. This clonotype was sampled from a young man in good health and CMV-seronegative. This sequence joins TRBV2 and TRBJ1-2, with D hard to call. Written as DNA, the CDR3 is TGTGCCAGCAGTGAATTACGGGGAGGAGGTGGCTACACCTTC. It yields the protein CASSELRGGGGYTF.